One and the same sample provided the 22 T cell receptor beta chains below, sequenced in a study of blood T cell repertoires in COVID-19. Repertoires were generated with immunoSEQ multiplex PCR, while TCRdb's copy carries only in-frame clones and drops some. This table has approximately 230,000 clones, about 91% appearing once. The sample comprised PBMCs or T cells enriched from blood (not recorded which). Receptors originate from a woman in her 50s with acute COVID-19.

The chain joins TRBV4-2 to TRBJ1-2; TRBD1 might be the D (6 bases). Germline assignment: CDR1 LGHNA and CDR2 YNFKEQ. V lost 9 bases, J lost 2 bases, and 19 bases lay in between. The CDR3 consists of 15 residues. The CDR3 region is CASHQPGETNYGYTF. The CDR3 region has the DNA TGTGCCAGTCATCAACCAGGGGAGACGAACTATGGCTACACCTTC.

The chain uses TRBV5-4 and TRBJ2-7, with TRBD2 matching over 13 bases. CDR1 and CDR2 (germline): SGHNT, YYREEE (reference sequence). This CDR3 contains 15 residues. The J segment lost 1 base and the V segment lost 4 bases, leaving 2 bases of the junction unmatched. CDR3 sequence: CASSPGLAGSYEQYF. The CDR3 DNA reads as TGTGCCAGCAGCCCGGGACTAGCGGGATCCTACGAGCAGTACTTC.

V and J are TRBV19 and TRBJ2-3; D might be TRBD2 (5 bases). The CDR3 has 16 residues. Trimming left V 3 bases short and J 0 bases short, with 13 bases between. Germline CDR1 reads LNHDA; CDR2 reads SQIVND (reference sequence). CDR3 sequence reads: CASSILMRASTDTQYF. The DNA of the CDR3 is TGTGCCAGTAGTATTTTAATGCGGGCTAGCACAGATACGCAGTATTTT.

This clone was observed once. The chain is built from TRBV6-2 or TRBV6-3 and TRBJ2-1; D gene uncertain. The CDR3 is made up of 13 amino acids. Germline V gene lookup returns CDR1 MNHEY and CDR2 SVGEGT. V was cut by 2 bases and J by 2 bases, with 4 bases left in between. The CDR3 here is CASSYPTYNEQFF. In nucleotides, the CDR3 is TGTGCCAGCAGTTACCCAACCTACAATGAGCAGTTCTTC.

This chain uses TRBV7-9 with TRBJ2-3; D is undetermined. Germline V gives CDR1 SEHNR, CDR2 FQNEAQ (reference sequence). The CDR3 spans 13 residues. Trimming cost V 5 bases and J 14 bases, with 20 bases left between them. CDR3 region: CASSNPLPLRLYF. The CDR3 DNA reads as TGTGCCAGCAGCAACCCCCTCCCACTCCGTCTGTATTTT.

The chain employs TRBV19 and TRBJ2-2, with D possibly matching TRBD2 (6 bases). The CDR3 totals 13 residues. Germline CDR1 is LNHDA and CDR2 is SQIVND (reference sequence). The V end was cut by 7 bases, the J end by 10 bases, with 16 bases between. CDR3 amino acids: CASKMEGGEELFF. In DNA form, the CDR3 reads TGTGCCAGTAAGATGGAGGGAGGAGAGGAGCTGTTTTTT.

The genes are TRBV29-1 and TRBJ2-7; 8 nucleotides align to TRBD1. The CDR3 is made up of 14 amino acids. V lost 1 base, J lost 6 bases, and 8 bases stayed unmatched. Germline V lookup: CDR1 SQVTM, CDR2 ANQGSEA. The CDR3 nucleotides are TGCAGCGTTGAAGGACAGGGGTCCGGTCGCGAGCAGTACTTC. It codes for CSVEGQGSGREQYF.

The CDR3 is CASSSPGLRTNEQFF. In nucleotides, the CDR3 is TGTGCCAGCAGTTCCCCGGGACTCCGGACCAATGAGCAGTTCTTC. The chain recombines TRBV28 with TRBJ2-1, with D possibly being TRBD2 (6 bases). CDR1 and CDR2 from the germline V gene are MDHEN and SYDVKM. Trimming took off 4 bases at V and 6 bases at J, with 16 bases between the two ends. The CDR3 sequence is 15 residues long.

The chain is built from TRBV3-1 (or the pseudogene TRBV3-2) and TRBJ1-2; 7 nucleotides match TRBD1. CDR3 size: 14 residues. Germline lookup yields CDR1 LGHDT and CDR2 YNNKEL (reference sequence). The junction had 2 bases not matched to a gene; V was cut back by 2 bases and J by 2 bases. In nucleotides, the CDR3 is TGTGCCAGCAGCCAACTGACAGGGAACTATGGCTACACCTTC. Translating gives CASSQLTGNYGYTF.

This clone was counted between two and nine times. CDR3 residues: CASSPPRASGTYEQYF. The CDR3 DNA reads as TGCGCCAGCAGCCCCCCACGGGCTAGCGGGACGTACGAGCAGTACTTC. The J gene is TRBJ2-7, the V gene TRBV4-1, with 9 bases fitting TRBD2. CDR1 is MGHRA, CDR2 YSYEKL, per germline. This CDR3 has 16 amino acids. Trimming at V came to 4 bases and at J to 4 bases, leaving 11 bases not matched to a gene.

The gene calls are TRBV19 and TRBJ2-2; 12 positions match TRBD2. The trim removed 9 bases at V and 4 bases at J, leaving 12 bases unmatched. The CDR3 consists of 17 residues. The V gene's germline CDR1 is LNHDA and CDR2 SQIVND (reference sequence). The CDR3 DNA reads as TGTGCCAGCAACCCCCTGACTAGCGGGAGTCCCACCGGGGAGCTGTTTTTT. Encoded protein: CASNPLTSGSPTGELFF.

This clone was recorded once. The CDR3 DNA follows: TGCAGTGCTAGTGATCGGACAGGGTACACAGATACGCAGTATTTT. This codes for CSASDRTGYTDTQYF. V usage is TRBV20-1 and J usage is TRBJ2-3; TRBD1 agrees at 8 bases. Germline V gives CDR1 DFQATT, CDR2 SNEGSKA (reference sequence). This CDR3 comprises 15 residues. With V trimmed by 3 bases and J by 2 bases, 7 bases remained unmatched.

This chain uses TRBV28 with TRBJ1-6; TRBD1 aligns across 8 bases. This CDR3 spans 16 amino acids. J was trimmed by 10 bases and V by 4 bases; bases with no gene match: 12. Germline V CDR1 and CDR2: MDHEN, SYDVKM. The CDR3 loop is CASSYHGQGGISPLHF. The CDR3 nucleotides read TGTGCCAGCAGTTACCACGGACAGGGAGGAATCTCACCCCTCCACTTT.

V and J are TRBV12-3 or TRBV12-4 and TRBJ2-1; D may be TRBD2 (5 bases). Trimming stripped 6 bases from V and 9 bases from J, with 9 bases between. This CDR3 is 11 amino acids long. CDR3 in amino acids: CASSGLVEQFF. Here the CDR3 DNA reads TGTGCCAGCAGCGGACTGGTTGAGCAGTTCTTC.

Comments on this clone: Other DNA sequences from this sample encode an identical CDR3 as well. The gene calls are TRBV18 and TRBJ1-4; 11 bases line up with TRBD1. Trimming at V came to 6 bases and at J to 7 bases, leaving 7 bases not matched to a gene. The CDR3 length is 15 residues. Per germline, CDR1 KGHSH and CDR2 LQKENI. CDR3 in amino acids: CASSPPGQGGEKLFF. The CDR3 DNA sequence: TGTGCCAGCTCGCCCCCGGGACAGGGGGGTGAAAAACTGTTTTTT.

This clone showed up just a few times. This chain uses TRBV7-3 with TRBJ2-1, with 8 bases fitting TRBD1. The trim removed 5 bases at V and 14 bases at J, leaving 11 bases unmatched. There are 13 residues in the CDR3. Germline V gene data show CDR1 as SGHTA and CDR2 as FQGTGA. CDR3: CASSPYLGQGKFF. The CDR3 nucleotides are TGTGCCAGCAGCCCATATCTAGGACAGGGCAAGTTCTTC.

V is TRBV7-2 and J is TRBJ2-3; D might be TRBD2 (6 bases). The V end was cut by 3 bases, the J end by 6 bases, with 13 bases between. The germline CDR1 and CDR2 sequences are SGHTA and FQGNSA. The CDR3 is 14 residues long. The CDR3 protein is CASSFRREYDTQYF. DNA of the CDR3: TGTGCCAGCAGCTTCAGGCGGGAATATGATACGCAGTATTTT.

V is TRBV9 and J is TRBJ2-7; TRBD1 might be the D (6 bases). CDR3 length: 15 amino acids. V was trimmed by 3 bases and J by 3 bases, leaving 16 bases between them. Germline values: CDR1 SGDLS, CDR2 YYNGEE. The chain's CDR3 is CASSGSSGQSYEQYF. The CDR3 DNA reads as TGTGCCAGCAGCGGATCAAGCGGACAGAGCTACGAGCAGTACTTC.

The rearrangement links TRBV20-1 to TRBJ1-2, with 8 bases identical to TRBD1. V gave up 3 bases and J gave up 0 bases; unmatched junction bases: 6. Germline V gives CDR1 DFQATT, CDR2 SNEGSKA (reference sequence). CDR3 size: 15 residues. The CDR3 is CSASRQGQANYGYTF. The DNA for the CDR3 is TGCAGTGCTAGTAGACAGGGACAGGCTAACTATGGCTACACCTTC.

V is TRBV15 and J is TRBJ1-6; 7 positions agree with TRBD1. The germline gives CDR1 LNHNV, CDR2 YYDKDF (reference sequence). This CDR3 comprises 13 residues. Trimming at V came to 5 bases and at J to 8 bases, leaving 3 bases not matched to a gene. The CDR3 nucleotides read TGTGCCACCAGCCGACAGGGTGATTCACCCCTCCACTTT. Protein: CATSRQGDSPLHF.

The chain is built from TRBV11-2 and TRBJ2-3, with D tentatively TRBD2 (6 bases). The V end was cut by 0 bases, the J end by 4 bases, with 17 bases between. The V gene's germline CDR1 is SGHAT and CDR2 FQNNGV. CDR3 length: 17 amino acids. Written as DNA, the CDR3 is TGTGCCAGCAGCTTAGATATTGGCGGGATGCGGCCAGATACGCAGTATTTT. Encoded protein: CASSLDIGGMRPDTQYF.

The chain carries TRBV28 and TRBJ2-7; the match to TRBD1 covers 8 bases. J lost 7 bases, V lost 6 bases, and 14 bases had no gene match. In germline, CDR1 is MDHEN, CDR2 SYDVKM. The CDR3 sequence is 15 residues long. The CDR3 is CASRAEDREFGEQYF. The CDR3 DNA is TGTGCCAGCAGAGCTGAGGACAGGGAATTTGGAGAGCAGTACTTC.